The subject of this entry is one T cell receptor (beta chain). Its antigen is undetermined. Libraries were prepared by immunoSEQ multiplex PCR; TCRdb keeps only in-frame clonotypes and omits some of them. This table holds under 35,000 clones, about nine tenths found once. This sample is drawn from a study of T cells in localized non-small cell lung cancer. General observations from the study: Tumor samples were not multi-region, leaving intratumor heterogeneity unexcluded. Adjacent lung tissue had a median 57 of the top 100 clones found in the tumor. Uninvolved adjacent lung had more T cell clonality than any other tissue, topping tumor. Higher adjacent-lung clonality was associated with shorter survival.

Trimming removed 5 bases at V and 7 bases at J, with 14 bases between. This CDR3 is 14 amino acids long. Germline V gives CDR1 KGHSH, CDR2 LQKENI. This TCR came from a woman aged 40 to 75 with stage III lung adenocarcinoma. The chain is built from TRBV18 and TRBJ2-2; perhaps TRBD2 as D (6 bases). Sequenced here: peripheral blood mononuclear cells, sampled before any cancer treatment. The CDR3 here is CASSEEGQDGELFF. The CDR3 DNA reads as TGTGCCAGCTCAGAGGAGGGCCAGGACGGGGAGCTGTTTTTT.